This entry lists 22 T cell receptor beta chains sequenced from one sample in a study of T cell responses to AZD1222 COVID-19 vaccine. The protocol was immunoSEQ multiplex PCR, while the TCRdb copy is restricted to in-frame clones and leaves out a portion. The table includes 90,000 to 150,000 clones, roughly 88% detected once. The sample here was peripheral blood, taken on day 0 of AZD1222 vaccination. The receptor source for this set is an adult in good health.

This chain links TRBV11-2 with TRBJ1-1; D is undetermined. Germline V gene sequence: CDR1 SGHAT, CDR2 FQNNGV. This CDR3 contains 13 residues. The V gene lost 3 bases and the J gene lost 2 bases, with 7 bases spanning the gap. CDR3: CASSFDRNTEAFF. For the CDR3, the DNA is TGTGCCAGCAGCTTTGACCGTAACACTGAAGCTTTCTTT.

The genes are TRBV6-4 and TRBJ1-2; 7 nucleotides line up with TRBD1. From germline, CDR1 is MRHNA and CDR2 SNTAGT. V lost 2 bases, J lost 4 bases, and 4 bases stayed unmatched. The CDR3 is 14 residues long. Here the CDR3 DNA reads TGTGCCAGCAGTGACGGTCAGGGGGTCTATGGCTACACCTTC. Translation gives CASSDGQGVYGYTF.

The rearrangement links TRBV9 to TRBJ1-5, with D unresolved. The V end lost 0 bases, the J end lost 4 bases, and 11 bases lay between the germline ends. Per the germline V gene, CDR1 is SGDLS and CDR2 is YYNGEE. The CDR3 covers 15 residues. CDR3 sequence: CASSVGLAANQPQHF. CDR3 coding DNA: TGTGCCAGCAGCGTAGGCTTGGCAGCAAATCAGCCCCAGCATTTT. The entire variable domain, with the rest obtained from reference TRBV9 and TRBJ1-5, is as follows: DSGVTQTPKHLITATGQRVTLRCSPRSGDLSVYWYQQSLDQGLQFLIQYYNGEERAKGNILERFSAQQFPDLHSELNLSSLELGDSALYFCASSVGLAANQPQHFGDGTRLSIL.

The chain employs TRBV5-1 and TRBJ2-7, with D possibly being TRBD1 (6 bases). Germline-derived CDR1 and CDR2 are SGHRS and YFSETQ. The length of the CDR3 is 13 residues. Trimming took 6 bases from V and 0 from J, leaving 10 bases between them. CDR3 amino acids: CASTKTGSYEQYF. The CDR3, as DNA: TGCGCCAGCACCAAGACAGGCTCCTACGAGCAGTACTTC.

The chain couples TRBV7-9 to TRBJ1-2, with D perhaps TRBD1 (5 bases). With 5 bases removed from V and 4 bases from J, the gap between germline ends came to 11 bases. CDR3 size: 13 residues. The germline gives CDR1 SEHNR, CDR2 FQNEAQ (reference sequence). In DNA form, the CDR3 reads TGTGCCAGCAGCGATCAGGGTGGCTATGGCTACACCTTC. Translating gives CASSDQGGYGYTF.

The gene calls are TRBV15 and TRBJ1-5, with TRBD1 matching over 7 bases. The trim removed 1 base at V and 4 bases at J, leaving 7 bases unmatched. CDR3 length: 16 amino acids. Per germline, CDR1 LNHNV and CDR2 YYDKDF (reference sequence). The CDR3 DNA reads as TGTGCCACCAGCAGAGGTGGGACAGTATCAAATCAGCCCCAGCATTTT. It encodes CATSRGGTVSNQPQHF.

The chain joins TRBV7-9 to TRBJ2-7; TRBD2 matches at 8 bases. J was trimmed by 6 bases and V by 11 bases; bases with no gene match: 6. Per the germline V gene, CDR1 is SEHNR and CDR2 is FQNEAQ (reference sequence). The CDR3 length is 11 residues. The CDR3 loop reads CAAGGGGEQYF. The CDR3 DNA is TGTGCCGCCGGGGGGGGCGGCGAGCAGTACTTC.

This chain links TRBV12-3 or TRBV12-4 with TRBJ1-5; no clear D. The CDR3 runs to 12 residues. Trimming shortened V by 2 bases and J by 6 bases, and 5 bases separated the two germline ends. CDR3 nucleotides: TGTGCCAGCAGTTTACCGAGTCAGCCCCAGCATTTT. Residues: CASSLPSQPQHF.

The rearrangement uses TRBV19 and TRBJ1-5; D possibly corresponds to TRBD1 (6 bases). This CDR3 contains 12 residues. V was trimmed by 7 bases and J by 7 bases, leaving 11 bases between them. The germline V gene encodes CDR1 LNHDA and CDR2 SQIVND (reference sequence). The CDR3 region has the DNA TGTGCCAGTATGGGGGGGCGGCAGCCCCAGCATTTT. Translation: CASMGGRQPQHF. The whole variable domain, remainder taken from reference TRBV19 and TRBJ1-5, is DGGITQSPKYLFRKEGQNVTLSCEQNLNHDAMYWYRQDPGQGLRLIYYSQIVNDFQKGDIAEGYSVSREKKESFPLTVTSAQKNPTAFYLCASMGGRQPQHFGDGTRLSIL.

This chain uses TRBV5-1 with TRBJ2-3; D ambiguous. The CDR3 covers 15 residues. Germline V gives CDR1 SGHRS, CDR2 YFSETQ. V lost 2 bases to trimming and J lost 2 bases, with 12 bases between them. The CDR3 protein is CASSFGSRYTDTQYF. The DNA for the CDR3 is TGCGCCAGCAGCTTTGGCAGCCGGTACACAGATACGCAGTATTTT.

V usage is TRBV10-3 and J usage is TRBJ1-2, with 10 bases lining up with TRBD1. V was clipped by 9 bases and J by 7 bases; unmatched bases: 14. This CDR3 is 15 amino acids long. Per the germline V gene, CDR1 is ENHRY and CDR2 is SYGVKD. CDR3 bases: TGTGCCATTCCGACCGGGACAGGGGCGCCGGGTGGCTACACCTTC. Translated: CAIPTGTGAPGGYTF.

The rearrangement links TRBV6-5 to TRBJ1-2; possibly TRBD1 for D (5 bases). This CDR3 is built from 15 residues. The germline gives CDR1 MNHEY, CDR2 SVGAGI. The V end lost 6 bases, the J end lost 2 bases, and 16 bases lay between the germline ends. This CDR3 is CASRPGLSGNYGYTF. DNA for the CDR3: TGTGCCAGCAGGCCGGGTCTTTCAGGGAACTATGGCTACACCTTC.

V gene TRBV11-2 combines with J gene TRBJ2-7, with D maybe TRBD1 (7 bases). V was clipped by 4 bases and J by 8 bases, with 18 bases between them. CDR1 is SGHAT, CDR2 FQNNGV, per germline. There are 14 residues in the CDR3. Written as DNA, the CDR3 is TGTGCCAGCAGCTCCGGGACAGCGGGTTTAAAGCAGTACTTC. Protein: CASSSGTAGLKQYF.

V is TRBV18 and J is TRBJ1-5; D might be TRBD1 (6 bases). Trimming took 0 bases from V and 0 from J, leaving 12 bases between them. The V gene's germline CDR1 is KGHSH and CDR2 LQKENI. The CDR3 length is 17 residues. This chain's CDR3 is CASSPPGGTVSNQPQHF. Here the CDR3 DNA reads TGTGCCAGCTCACCACCAGGGGGGACGGTTAGCAATCAGCCCCAGCATTTT.

This chain links TRBV7-2 with TRBJ2-1; D gene unclear. V lost 1 base and J lost 9, with 13 bases in between. The length of the CDR3 is 14 residues. Germline loops: CDR1 SGHTA, CDR2 FQGNSA. Written as DNA, the CDR3 is TGTGCCAGCAGCTTAGTAGTTGGATGGGGTGAGCAGTTCTTC. The encoded protein is CASSLVVGWGEQFF.

The J gene is TRBJ1-5, the V gene TRBV30; the D is unclear. V was trimmed by 2 bases and J by 2 bases, leaving 7 bases between them. The length of the CDR3 is 13 residues. Germline V gene lookup returns CDR1 GTSNPN and CDR2 SVGIG (reference sequence). As DNA, the CDR3 is TGTGCCTGGAGTTTTACAGGCAATCAGCCCCAGCATTTT. Protein product: CAWSFTGNQPQHF. Full variable domain (rest looked up from reference TRBV30 and TRBJ1-5): SQTIHQWPATLVQPVGSPLSLECTVEGTSNPNLYWYRQAAGRGLQLLFYSVGIGQISSEVPQNLSASRPQDRQFILSSKKLLLSDSGFYLCAWSFTGNQPQHFGDGTRLSIL.

This clone was seen only once. This chain connects TRBV6-5 to TRBJ1-1; no clear D. V lost 2 bases to trimming and J lost 8 bases, with 9 bases between them. This CDR3 is 12 amino acids long. Looked up from germline, CDR1 is MNHEY and CDR2 is SVGAGI. The CDR3 nucleotides read TGTGCCAGCAGTTACCGCCTCGGGGAAGCTTTCTTT. Translated: CASSYRLGEAFF.

The J gene is TRBJ2-7, the V gene TRBV6-5; 11 nucleotides match TRBD1. This CDR3 contains 15 residues. CDR1 and CDR2 (germline): MNHEY, SVGAGI. The V segment lost 2 bases and the J segment 4 bases; nucleotides outside the gene matches: 4. The CDR3 reads CASSYRDRGGYEQYF. The CDR3 bases are TGTGCCAGCAGTTACCGGGACAGGGGGGGGTACGAGCAGTACTTC.

The CDR3 sequence: CASSLRGNRGPGDNSPLHF. CDR3 nucleotide sequence: TGTGCCAGCAGTTTAAGGGGAAACAGGGGGCCCGGGGATAATTCACCCCTCCACTTT. This sequence joins TRBV27 and TRBJ1-6; 9 nucleotides line up with TRBD1. The CDR3 sequence is 19 residues long. Germline CDR1 reads MNHEY; CDR2 reads SMNVEV (reference sequence). Trimming removed 2 bases from V and 5 bases from J; junction bases left unmatched: 13.

J is TRBJ2-1 and V is TRBV29-1, with a weak D call TRBD1 (6 bases). Germline-derived CDR1 and CDR2 are SQVTM and ANQGSEA. Trimming cost V 6 bases and J 0 bases, with 15 bases left between them. This CDR3 spans 15 amino acids. CDR3: CSVETGMASYNEQFF. In DNA form, the CDR3 reads TGCAGCGTAGAGACAGGTATGGCCTCCTACAATGAGCAGTTCTTC.

This clone was detected only a few times. The V and J genes are TRBV4-3 and TRBJ2-2, with D possibly TRBD1 on 7 matching bases. Trimming took off 1 base at V and 5 bases at J, with 14 bases between the two ends. This CDR3 contains 16 residues. Germline-derived CDR1 and CDR2 are LGHNA and YSLEER. CDR3 sequence: CASSQGGGGGTGELFF. The DNA of the CDR3 is TGCGCCAGCAGCCAAGGCGGAGGGGGCGGTACCGGGGAGCTGTTTTTT.

Here the CDR3 reads CASSVGVGQGSGNTIYF. CDR3 nucleotides: TGTGCCAGCAGCGTAGGAGTGGGACAGGGCTCTGGAAACACCATATATTTT. V usage is TRBV9 and J usage is TRBJ1-3; 9 bases fit TRBD1. This CDR3 is 17 amino acids long. Per the germline V gene, CDR1 is SGDLS and CDR2 is YYNGEE. The V segment lost 0 bases and the J segment 0 bases; nucleotides outside the gene matches: 4.